Listed below are T cell receptor beta chains from one sample, sequenced in a study of Graves' ophthalmopathy and Graves' hyperthyroidism. In TCRdb, the multiplex PCR reads were re-called with MiXCR into one record per CDR3 protein. This sample has more than 300,000 distinct CDR3 sequences; about 17% occur once, and the top ten carry 2.4%. The sequencing input was peripheral blood. The receptors were gathered from an adult woman with stable Graves' hyperthyroidism. Both conserved end residues are part of each CDR3. A D gene is named only where the DNA matches it firmly. Some rows mark clone size as missing; the rest say once, few, many or name a class of expanded clone.

clone_size j_call d_call v_call cdr3_aa cdr3_nt
many TRBJ1-1 - TRBV28 CASSLLRARDTEAFF TGTGCCAGCAGTTTATTACGGGCCAGGGACACTGAAGCTTTCTTT
many TRBJ1-5 - TRBV6-1 CASSDINQPQHF TGTGCCAGCAGTGATATCAATCAGCCCCAGCATTTT
many TRBJ2-2 TRBD1 TRBV28 CASSQPHGQGGTGELFF TGTGCCAGCAGTCAACCACATGGACAGGGTGGGACCGGGGAGCTGTTTTTT
many TRBJ2-2 - TRBV12-3/TRBV12-4 CASSFIGELFF TGTGCCAGCAGTTTTATCGGGGAGCTGTTTTTT
- TRBJ2-2 TRBD1 TRBV11-2 CASSRDRPANTGELFF TGTGCCAGCAGCCGGGACAGGCCAGCGAACACCGGGGAGCTGTTTTTT
many TRBJ2-3 TRBD2 TRBV5-1 CASSSGLAGDTDTQYF TGCGCCAGCAGCTCGGGACTAGCGGGAGACACAGATACGCAGTATTTT
- TRBJ1-1 - TRBV30 CACSQLNTEAFF TGTGCCTGTTCACAGTTGAACACTGAAGCTTTCTTT
- TRBJ1-3 - TRBV24-1 CATPIEDRSISGNTIYF TGTGCCACCCCGATTGAGGACAGAAGCATCTCTGGAAACACCATATATTTT
many TRBJ2-7 TRBD1 TRBV20-1 CSASLGTGEYEQYF TGCAGTGCTAGCCTCGGGACAGGAGAATACGAGCAGTACTTC
few TRBJ1-1 - TRBV28 CASSHPTLPEAFF TGTGCCAGCAGCCACCCCACGCTCCCTGAAGCTTTCTTT
few TRBJ2-4 TRBD1 TRBV24-1 CATSGQDSDIQYF TGTGCCACCTCGGGACAGGATTCGGACATTCAGTACTTC
many TRBJ2-7 TRBD2 TRBV12-3/TRBV12-4 CASTRGLAGRIYEQYF TGTGCCAGCACCAGGGGACTAGCGGGAAGGATCTACGAGCAGTACTTC
many TRBJ2-7 - TRBV28 CASSPPNRYEQYF TGTGCCAGCAGTCCGCCGAACCGATACGAGCAGTACTTC
many TRBJ2-7 TRBD2 TRBV19 CASSITSGYEQYF TGTGCCAGTAGTATAACTAGCGGCTACGAGCAGTACTTC
- TRBJ1-1 - TRBV12-3/TRBV12-4 CASSLSGLGTEAFF TGTGCCAGCAGTTTATCCGGGTTGGGCACTGAAGCTTTCTTT
- TRBJ1-6 - TRBV20-1 CSARAGLGSPLHF TGCAGTGCTAGAGCAGGGCTCGGTTCACCCCTCCACTTT
many TRBJ2-2 - TRBV12-3/TRBV12-4 CASSLPRTARTGELFF TGTGCCAGCAGTTTACCGCGGACCGCCCGAACCGGGGAGCTGTTTTTT
few TRBJ1-1 - TRBV5-1 CASSSRAGQQNTEAFF TGCGCCAGCAGCTCACGAGCGGGCCAACAAAACACTGAAGCTTTCTTT
- TRBJ2-1 - TRBV7-8 CASSFYNNEQFF TGTGCCAGCAGCTTTTATAACAATGAGCAGTTCTTC
- TRBJ1-2 - TRBV6-2/TRBV6-3 CASSYAGYYGYTF TGTGCCAGCAGTTACGCGGGGTACTATGGCTACACCTTC
- TRBJ2-7 - TRBV5-1 CASSFPGFHEQYF TGCGCCAGCAGCTTCCCAGGGTTCCACGAGCAGTACTTC
- TRBJ2-7 - TRBV19 CASTKPNDKNFYEQYF TGTGCCAGTACTAAACCCAACGACAAAAACTTCTACGAGCAGTACTTC
many TRBJ2-5 - TRBV11-2 CASSRTGLRGGQETQYF TGTGCCAGCAGCCGCACAGGGTTGAGGGGCGGCCAAGAGACCCAGTACTTC
many TRBJ1-1 TRBD1 TRBV6-5 CASKSPRDRVTEAFF TGTGCCAGCAAATCCCCCCGGGACAGGGTCACTGAAGCTTTCTTT
many TRBJ1-1 - TRBV7-9 CASSFPGSIPEAFF TGTGCCAGCAGCTTTCCAGGGTCAATCCCTGAAGCTTTCTTT
once TRBJ1-2 TRBD1 TRBV6-1 CASSDDTGGEDGYTF TGTGCCAGCAGTGACGATACAGGGGGCGAGGATGGCTACACCTTC
many TRBJ2-2 TRBD2 TRBV20-1 CSVPVAGAGTGELFF TGCAGTGTCCCCGTAGCGGGAGCGGGCACCGGGGAGCTGTTTTTT
many TRBJ2-4 - TRBV20-1 CSALKNIQYF TGCAGTGCCCTGAAAAACATTCAGTACTTC
many TRBJ1-5 TRBD1 TRBV20-1 CSAREAGDRVSNQPQHF TGCAGTGCTAGAGAAGCTGGGGACAGGGTGAGCAATCAGCCCCAGCATTTT
- TRBJ2-5 - TRBV6-2/TRBV6-3 CASSPPYETQYF TGTGCCAGCAGCCCTCCGTACGAGACCCAGTACTTC